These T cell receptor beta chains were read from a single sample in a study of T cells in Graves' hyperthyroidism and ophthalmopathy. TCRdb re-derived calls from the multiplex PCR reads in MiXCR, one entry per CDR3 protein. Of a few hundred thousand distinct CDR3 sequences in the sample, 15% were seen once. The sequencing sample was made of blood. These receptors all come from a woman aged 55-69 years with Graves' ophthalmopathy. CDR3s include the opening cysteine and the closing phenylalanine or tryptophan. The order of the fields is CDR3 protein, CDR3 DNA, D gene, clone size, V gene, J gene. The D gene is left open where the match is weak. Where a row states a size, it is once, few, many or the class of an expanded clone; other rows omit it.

CDR3: CASSSGLGGGSEQFF
DNA: TGTGCCAGCAGCTCCGGCCTCGGGGGGGGCTCTGAGCAGTTCTTC
D: TRBD2
size: many
V: TRBV5-5
J: TRBJ2-1

CDR3: CASSLGQGDEQYF
DNA: TGTGCCAGCAGCTTAGGGCAGGGCGACGAGCAGTACTTC
D: .
size: medium-sized
V: TRBV7-2
J: TRBJ2-7

CDR3: CASPSQEGGHPYEQYF
DNA: TGTGCCAGTCCATCCCAGGAGGGGGGCCATCCCTACGAGCAGTACTTC
D: .
size: few
V: TRBV6-1
J: TRBJ2-7

CDR3: CASSVAEGSYEQYF
DNA: TGCGCCAGCAGTGTAGCCGAGGGGTCCTACGAGCAGTACTTC
D: .
size: many
V: TRBV10-1
J: TRBJ2-7

CDR3: CASSWGTRFTDTQYF
DNA: TGTGCCAGCAGCTGGGGGACTAGATTCACAGATACGCAGTATTTT
D: TRBD2
size: many
V: TRBV5-6
J: TRBJ2-3

CDR3: CAWSEVGGPQPQHF
DNA: TGTGCCTGGAGCGAGGTAGGGGGCCCTCAGCCCCAGCATTTT
D: TRBD1
size: many
V: TRBV30
J: TRBJ1-5

CDR3: CASSGRQDSGNTIYF
DNA: TGTGCCAGTAGTGGGAGACAGGACTCTGGAAACACCATATATTTT
D: .
size: .
V: TRBV19
J: TRBJ1-3

CDR3: CASRRVADRADEQFF
DNA: TGTGCCAGCCGGCGAGTTGCGGACAGGGCCGATGAGCAGTTCTTC
D: TRBD1
size: many
V: TRBV27
J: TRBJ2-1

CDR3: CASSPQSVEDTQYF
DNA: TGTGCCAGCTCACCCCAGAGTGTAGAAGATACGCAGTATTTT
D: .
size: many
V: TRBV18
J: TRBJ2-3

CDR3: CASSLARGNEQYF
DNA: TGTGCCAGCAGCTTAGCCAGGGGAAACGAGCAGTACTTC
D: .
size: few
V: TRBV7-2
J: TRBJ2-7

CDR3: CASSSGQGEKLFF
DNA: TGTGCCAGCTCATCGGGACAGGGTGAAAAACTGTTTTTT
D: TRBD1
size: many
V: TRBV18
J: TRBJ1-4

CDR3: CASSRQVTGSIGYTF
DNA: TGTGCCAGCAGTCGTCAAGTGACAGGCAGTATTGGCTACACCTTC
D: .
size: many
V: TRBV3-1
J: TRBJ1-2

CDR3: CASSPRPGQGAPLHF
DNA: TGTGCCAGCAGCCCAAGGCCGGGACAGGGTGCACCCCTCCACTTT
D: TRBD1
size: .
V: TRBV5-6
J: TRBJ1-6

CDR3: CASSFYREETQYF
DNA: TGTGCCAGCAGCTTCTACAGGGAAGAGACCCAGTACTTC
D: .
size: many
V: TRBV5-8
J: TRBJ2-5

CDR3: CASSPARKETQYF
DNA: TGTGCCAGCTCACCAGCCAGAAAAGAGACCCAGTACTTC
D: .
size: many
V: TRBV18
J: TRBJ2-5

CDR3: CASSLTGTSGTRTDTQYF
DNA: TGTGCCAGCAGCTTAACGGGAACTAGCGGGACCCGCACAGATACGCAGTATTTT
D: TRBD2
size: few
V: TRBV7-3
J: TRBJ2-3

CDR3: CASSIGLAGGEDTQYF
DNA: TGTGCCAGCAGTATAGGACTAGCGGGAGGTGAAGATACGCAGTATTTT
D: TRBD2
size: many
V: TRBV28
J: TRBJ2-3

CDR3: CASRHGTGRSNQPQHF
DNA: TGTGCCAGCAGACATGGGACAGGTCGTAGCAATCAGCCCCAGCATTTT
D: TRBD1
size: many
V: TRBV6-1
J: TRBJ1-5

CDR3: CASSIARDSTDTQYF
DNA: TGTGCCAGTAGTATAGCGCGGGATAGCACAGATACGCAGTATTTT
D: .
size: .
V: TRBV19
J: TRBJ2-3

CDR3: CASSGGASYEQYF
DNA: TGTGCCAGTTCCGGGGGGGCCTCCTACGAGCAGTACTTC
D: TRBD2
size: .
V: TRBV28
J: TRBJ2-7

CDR3: CSARGVGGDTQETQYF
DNA: TGCAGTGCTAGAGGGGTAGGGGGGGACACCCAAGAGACCCAGTACTTC
D: .
size: many
V: TRBV20-1
J: TRBJ2-5